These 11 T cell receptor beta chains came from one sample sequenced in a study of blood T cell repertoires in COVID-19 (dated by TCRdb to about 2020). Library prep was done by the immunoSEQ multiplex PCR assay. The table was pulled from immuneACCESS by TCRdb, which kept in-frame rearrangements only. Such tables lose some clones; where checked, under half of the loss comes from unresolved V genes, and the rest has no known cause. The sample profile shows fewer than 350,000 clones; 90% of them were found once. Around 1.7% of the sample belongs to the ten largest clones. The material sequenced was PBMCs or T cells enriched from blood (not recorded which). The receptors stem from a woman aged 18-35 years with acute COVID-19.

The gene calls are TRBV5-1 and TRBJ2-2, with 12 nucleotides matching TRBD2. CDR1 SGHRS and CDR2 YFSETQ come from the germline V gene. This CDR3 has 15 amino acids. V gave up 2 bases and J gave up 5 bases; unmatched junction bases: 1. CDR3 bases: TGCGCCAGCAGCTTCGGACTAGCGGGAACCGGGGAGCTGTTTTTT. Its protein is CASSFGLAGTGELFF.

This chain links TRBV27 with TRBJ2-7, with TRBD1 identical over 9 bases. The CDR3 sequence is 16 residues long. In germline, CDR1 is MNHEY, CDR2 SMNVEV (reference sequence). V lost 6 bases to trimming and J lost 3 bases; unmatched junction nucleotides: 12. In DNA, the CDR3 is TGTGCCAGCAGAGAAACGGACAGGGGATTAAGCTACGAGCAGTACTTC. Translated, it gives CASRETDRGLSYEQYF.

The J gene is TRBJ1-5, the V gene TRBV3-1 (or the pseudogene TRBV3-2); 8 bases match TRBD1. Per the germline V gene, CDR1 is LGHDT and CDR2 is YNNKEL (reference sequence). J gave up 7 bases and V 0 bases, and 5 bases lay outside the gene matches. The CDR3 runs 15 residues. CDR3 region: CASSQEQGAGQPQHF. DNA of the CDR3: TGTGCCAGCAGCCAAGAGCAGGGGGCCGGACAGCCCCAGCATTTT.

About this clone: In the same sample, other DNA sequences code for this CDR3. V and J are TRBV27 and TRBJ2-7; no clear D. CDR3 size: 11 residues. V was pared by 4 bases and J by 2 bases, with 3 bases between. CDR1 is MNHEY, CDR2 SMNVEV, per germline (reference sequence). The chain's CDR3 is CASSSTYEQYF. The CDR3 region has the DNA TGTGCCAGCAGTTCCACCTACGAGCAGTACTTC.

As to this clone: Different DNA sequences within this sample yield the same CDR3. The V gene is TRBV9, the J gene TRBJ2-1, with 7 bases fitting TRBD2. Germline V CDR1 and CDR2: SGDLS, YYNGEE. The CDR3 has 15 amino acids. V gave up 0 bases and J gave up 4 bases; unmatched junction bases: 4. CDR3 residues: CASSVGLAEYNEQFF. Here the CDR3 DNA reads TGTGCCAGCAGCGTAGGGCTAGCGGAGTACAATGAGCAGTTCTTC. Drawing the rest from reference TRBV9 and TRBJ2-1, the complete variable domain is DSGVTQTPKHLITATGQRVTLRCSPRSGDLSVYWYQQSLDQGLQFLIQYYNGEERAKGNILERFSAQQFPDLHSELNLSSLELGDSALYFCASSVGLAEYNEQFFGPGTRLTVL.

CDR3 DNA: TGTGCCAGCAGCTTCCGGATGACTAGCGTCGGCACAGATACGCAGTATTTT. Encoded protein: CASSFRMTSVGTDTQYF. This chain uses TRBV11-2 with TRBJ2-3; 8 bases are shared with TRBD2. CDR3 length equals 17 residues. Germline V gene data show CDR1 as SGHAT and CDR2 as FQNNGV. Unmatched junction bases numbered 9, after V lost 3 bases and J lost 1 base.

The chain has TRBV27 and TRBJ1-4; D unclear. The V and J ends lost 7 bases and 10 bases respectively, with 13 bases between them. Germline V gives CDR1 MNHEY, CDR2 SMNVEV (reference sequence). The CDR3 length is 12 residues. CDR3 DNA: TGTGCCAGCAACGTCGTGCGGATAAAACTGTTTTTT. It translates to CASNVVRIKLFF.

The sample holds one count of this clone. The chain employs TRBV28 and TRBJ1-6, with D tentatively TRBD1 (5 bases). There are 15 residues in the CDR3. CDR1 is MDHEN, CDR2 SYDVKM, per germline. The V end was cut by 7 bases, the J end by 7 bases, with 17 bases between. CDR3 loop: CASIEGRAINSPLHF. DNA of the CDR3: TGTGCCAGCATTGAGGGGAGGGCCATAAATTCACCCCTCCACTTT.

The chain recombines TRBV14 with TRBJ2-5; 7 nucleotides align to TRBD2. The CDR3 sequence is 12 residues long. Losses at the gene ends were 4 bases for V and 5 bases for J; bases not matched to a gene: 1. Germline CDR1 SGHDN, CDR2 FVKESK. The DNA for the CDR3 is TGTGCCAGCAGCCCGGGGGGTGAGACCCAGTACTTC. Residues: CASSPGGETQYF.

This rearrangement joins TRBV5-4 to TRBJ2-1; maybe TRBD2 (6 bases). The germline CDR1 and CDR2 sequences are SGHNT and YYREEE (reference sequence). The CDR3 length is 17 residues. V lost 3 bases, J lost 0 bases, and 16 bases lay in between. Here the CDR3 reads CASSSDTSPSSYNEQFF. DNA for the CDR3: TGTGCCAGCAGCTCGGATACTAGCCCTAGCTCCTACAATGAGCAGTTCTTC.

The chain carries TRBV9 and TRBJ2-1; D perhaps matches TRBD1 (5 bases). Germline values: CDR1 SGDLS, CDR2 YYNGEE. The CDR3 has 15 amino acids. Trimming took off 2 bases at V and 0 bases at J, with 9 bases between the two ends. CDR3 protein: CASSVGHSSYNEQFF. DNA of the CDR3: TGTGCCAGCAGCGTTGGACACAGCTCCTACAATGAGCAGTTCTTC.